One sample yielded the 28 T cell receptor beta chains listed below, sequenced in a study of shared clonotypes between healthy human individuals. Produced via immunoSEQ multiplex PCR; TCRdb's table is partial and in-frame only. Of over 2 million clones in the sample, around 93% were seen once. Sequencing input: naive CD4+ T cells from PBMCs. The sample's subset: CD45RA+ positively selected. These receptors all stem from a young man in good health. Some clones in this sample may be carry-over from other donors' samples.

Remarks on this clone: The germline gene is not matched at one end of the junction; a read error may be the cause. The genes are TRBV7-9 and TRBJ2-1; possibly TRBD2 for D (7 bases). The length of the CDR3 is 16 residues. Germline assignment: CDR1 SEHNR and CDR2 FQNEAQ (reference sequence). CDR3 amino acids: CASSGDYGGRLSRLLF. The CDR3 bases are TGTGCCAGCAGCGGGGATTACGGGGGGCGACTCTCCCGTTTACTCTTC.

The DNA for the CDR3 is TGTGCCAGCACCCCAAGTGGGGCAGGGGGTAGGAAGACCCAGTACTTC. Translation gives CASTPSGAGGRKTQYF. The chain joins TRBV28 to TRBJ2-5, with 7 bases identical to TRBD1. This CDR3 comprises 16 residues. The J segment lost 6 bases and the V segment lost 7 bases, leaving 17 bases of the junction unmatched. The germline CDR1 and CDR2 sequences are MDHEN and SYDVKM. The whole variable domain, filled in from reference TRBV28 and TRBJ2-5, reads DVKVTQSSRYLVKRTGEKVFLECVQDMDHENMFWYRQDPGLGLRLIYFSYDVKMKEKGDIPEGYSVSREKKERFSLILESASTNQTSMYLCASTPSGAGGRKTQYFGPGTRLLVL.

This clone was picked up one time. This chain uses TRBV15 with TRBJ1-1; 7 bases are a match to TRBD1. The CDR3 loop spans 15 amino acids. Germline V CDR1 and CDR2: LNHNV, YYDKDF (reference sequence). With V trimmed by 3 bases and J by 0 bases, 4 bases remained unmatched. The CDR3 is CATSSRTGVNTEAFF. The CDR3 DNA follows: TGTGCCACCAGCAGCCGGACAGGTGTGAACACTGAAGCTTTCTTT.

The gene calls are TRBV28 and TRBJ1-1, with 9 bases matching TRBD1. CDR1 and CDR2 (germline): MDHEN, SYDVKM. This CDR3 contains 15 residues. Trimming removed 6 bases from V and 3 bases from J; junction bases left unmatched: 8. The CDR3 reads CASSPRGQGDTEAFF. The CDR3 DNA is TGTGCCAGCAGCCCTAGGGGACAGGGTGACACTGAAGCTTTCTTT.

The chain uses TRBV28 and TRBJ2-1; D call uncertain. Germline CDR1 MDHEN, CDR2 SYDVKM. The V gene lost 6 bases and the J gene lost 4 bases, with 16 bases spanning the gap. CDR3 size: 15 residues. The CDR3 reads CASRSERTGYNEQFF. In DNA, the CDR3 is TGTGCCAGCAGATCGGAAAGGACGGGTTACAATGAGCAGTTCTTC.

This chain connects TRBV19 to TRBJ1-5, with 7 bases aligning to TRBD1. The CDR3 runs 15 residues. CDR1 and CDR2 from the germline V gene are LNHDA and SQIVND (reference sequence). The ends lost 6 bases at V and 6 bases at J; junction bases unmatched: 11. This CDR3 is CASSRQGLSGQPQHF. CDR3 in DNA: TGTGCCAGTAGCAGACAGGGATTATCCGGTCAGCCCCAGCATTTT.

The V gene is TRBV5-1, the J gene TRBJ1-1; TRBD1 matches at 10 bases. The V gene's germline CDR1 is SGHRS and CDR2 YFSETQ. There are 13 residues in the CDR3. V gave up 1 base and J gave up 8 bases; unmatched junction bases: 2. CDR3 bases: TGCGCCAGCAGCTTGTCGGGACAGGGGGAAGCTTTCTTT. It is translated as CASSLSGQGEAFF.

This sequence joins TRBV6-6 and TRBJ1-1; D not resolved. CDR3 length equals 13 residues. CDR1 MNHNY and CDR2 SVGAGI come from the germline V gene (reference sequence). V was trimmed by 7 bases and J by 11 bases, leaving 20 bases between them. The CDR3 DNA reads as TGTGCCAGCACCCTCTCCCCCCCGGCCGAGGCTTTCTTT. Its protein product is CASTLSPPAEAFF.

The chain joins TRBV6-5 to TRBJ2-1, with D tentatively TRBD1 (6 bases). CDR3 length: 15 residues. Trimming removed 4 bases at V and 9 bases at J, with 19 bases between. Looked up from germline, CDR1 is MNHEY and CDR2 is SVGAGI. The CDR3 loop reads CASSSVRTVFGEQFF. Here the CDR3 DNA reads TGTGCCAGCAGTTCTGTAAGGACAGTCTTCGGTGAGCAGTTCTTC.

The chain recombines TRBV7-9 with TRBJ2-4; perhaps TRBD2 as D (6 bases). Germline CDR1 SEHNR, CDR2 FQNEAQ (reference sequence). Between the trimmed V and J ends, which lost 3 bases and 16 bases, there was a span of 16 bases. This CDR3 is built from 12 residues. The CDR3 nucleotides are TGTGCCAGCAGCTTCGGCTCCGGGGGTGGTTACTTC. It codes for CASSFGSGGGYF. Together with reference TRBV7-9 and TRBJ2-4, the CDR3 gives the full variable domain: DTGVSQNPRHKITKRGQNVTFRCDPISEHNRLYWYRQTLGQGPEFLTYFQNEAQLEKSRLLSDRFSAERPKGSFSTLEIQRTEQGDSAMYLCASSFGSGGGYFGAGTRLSVL.

On this clone itself: In the same sample, other DNA sequences code for this CDR3. The rearrangement links TRBV19 to TRBJ1-1; tentative D call: TRBD1 (5 bases). CDR1 and CDR2 from the germline V gene are LNHDA and SQIVND (reference sequence). Deletions cut 5 bases from V and 1 base from J, with 8 bases between. The CDR3 has 13 residues. The CDR3 coding sequence is TGTGCCAGTAGTCAGGGCCGGAACACTGAAGCTTTCTTT. Translation gives CASSQGRNTEAFF.

The chain recombines TRBV5-1 with TRBJ2-1; the D gene is possibly TRBD1 (6 bases). This CDR3 spans 14 amino acids. Trimming cost V 5 bases and J 3 bases, with 12 bases left between them. CDR1 and CDR2 (germline): SGHRS, YFSETQ. The CDR3 loop reads CASSDQGGYNEQFF. The CDR3 nucleotides read TGCGCCAGCAGTGATCAAGGGGGCTACAATGAGCAGTTCTTC. Full variable domain (rest looked up from reference TRBV5-1 and TRBJ2-1): KAGVTQTPRYLIKTRGQQVTLSCSPISGHRSVSWYQQTPGQGLQFLFEYFSETQRNKGNFPGRFSGRQFSNSRSEMNVSTLELGDSALYLCASSDQGGYNEQFFGPGTRLTVL.

V is TRBV4-2 and J is TRBJ1-2; the match to TRBD1 covers 8 bases. V shed 1 base, J shed 8 bases, and the junction held 9 bases outside the gene matches. This CDR3 spans 15 amino acids. Germline V gene sequence: CDR1 LGHNA, CDR2 YNFKEQ. In nucleotides, the CDR3 is TGTGCCAGCAGCCAAGCACGCGACAGGGGTGGGGGCTACACCTTC. Protein product: CASSQARDRGGGYTF.

This sequence joins TRBV6-5 and TRBJ2-2; the match to TRBD2 covers 9 bases. The CDR3 runs to 16 residues. Per the germline V gene, CDR1 is MNHEY and CDR2 is SVGAGI. V lost 0 bases, J lost 8 bases, and 7 bases stayed unmatched. CDR3 sequence reads: CASSYSSGSIAGELFF. CDR3 sequence (DNA): TGTGCCAGCAGTTACTCTAGCGGGAGTATTGCGGGGGAGCTGTTTTTT.

The rearrangement uses TRBV6-6 and TRBJ2-7; D remains ambiguous. CDR1 and CDR2 (germline): MNHNY, SVGAGI (reference sequence). The CDR3 consists of 13 residues. The V and J ends lost 6 bases and 4 bases respectively, with 13 bases between them. CDR3 coding DNA: TGTGCCAGCAGCCTTCAACCCTTGTACGAGCAGTACTTC. It yields the protein CASSLQPLYEQYF.

The chain combines TRBV5-8 with TRBJ2-5, with no clear D. CDR3 length equals 14 residues. Trimming removed 6 bases from V and 1 base from J, with 13 bases in between. Per the germline V gene, CDR1 is SGHTS and CDR2 is YDEGEE. CDR3 DNA: TGTGCCAGCAACATCCGGGCAATCCAAGAGACCCAGTACTTC. It translates to CASNIRAIQETQYF.

This sequence joins TRBV4-2 and TRBJ2-7; either TRBD1 or TRBD2 may fit D (8 bases each). V was trimmed by 0 bases and J by 1 base, leaving 22 bases between them. The CDR3 extends over 19 amino acids. CDR1 is LGHNA and CDR2 is YNFKEQ in the germline V gene. CDR3 sequence: CASSQDAQGGSGRSYEQYF. The CDR3 region has the DNA TGTGCCAGCAGCCAAGACGCACAGGGGGGAAGCGGGAGATCCTACGAGCAGTACTTC.

The V gene is TRBV7-9, the J gene TRBJ2-7; 8 bases fit TRBD1. This CDR3 has 13 residues. Germline loops: CDR1 SEHNR, CDR2 FQNEAQ (reference sequence). The V gene end was trimmed by 4 bases and the J gene end by 6 bases; junction bases not matched to a gene: 5. Here the CDR3 DNA reads TGTGCCAGCAGCTGGTCAGGGGGCGGCGAGCAGTACTTC. It yields the protein CASSWSGGGEQYF.

This clone came up once. The gene calls are TRBV5-6 and TRBJ1-5, with 8 bases matching TRBD1. Germline V lookup: CDR1 SGHDT, CDR2 YYEEEE. CDR3 size: 14 residues. Losses at the gene ends were 1 base for V and 6 bases for J; bases not matched to a gene: 3. In DNA form, the CDR3 reads TGTGCCAGCAGCTTGTCGGACAGGGCTCAGCCCCAGCATTTT. Translation: CASSLSDRAQPQHF.

The chain couples TRBV5-8 to TRBJ2-7; TRBD1 agrees at 9 bases. Germline V gene data show CDR1 as SGHTS and CDR2 as YDEGEE. Trimming took 6 bases from V and 2 from J; bases not matched to a gene: 12. The CDR3 length is 16 residues. The CDR3 DNA sequence: TGTGCCAGCACCTTTACTCCGGGACAGGGAGCCTACGAGCAGTACTTC. This encodes CASTFTPGQGAYEQYF.

V is TRBV28 and J is TRBJ2-3; D remains ambiguous. Trimming took 4 bases from V and 0 from J, leaving 14 bases between them. This CDR3 spans 16 amino acids. Germline CDR1 reads MDHEN; CDR2 reads SYDVKM. The CDR3 loop reads CASSSPGSASTDTQYF. CDR3 nucleotide sequence: TGTGCCAGCAGTTCACCCGGTTCCGCTAGCACAGATACGCAGTATTTT.

This clone was counted a single time. This sequence joins TRBV2 and TRBJ2-5; TRBD2 is a possible D gene (6 bases). Germline V CDR1 and CDR2: SNHLY, FYNNEI. V lost 8 bases to trimming and J lost 2 bases, with 12 bases between them. The CDR3 has 13 residues. CDR3 loop: CASGTGGQETQYF. CDR3 sequence (DNA): TGTGCCAGCGGGACTGGAGGACAAGAGACCCAGTACTTC.

The rearrangement links TRBV23-1 to TRBJ2-4; maybe TRBD1 (7 bases). TRBV23-1 is an open reading frame, and its role is uncertain. CDR3 length equals 19 residues. Deletions cut 0 bases from V and 0 bases from J, with 18 bases between. The CDR3 bases are TGCGCCAGCAGTCAATCCAGGGGGACTTTTTTAGAAGCCAAAAACATTCAGTACTTC. Its protein is CASSQSRGTFLEAKNIQYF.

V usage is TRBV28 and J usage is TRBJ2-7; 7 bases map to TRBD1. Germline V lookup: CDR1 MDHEN, CDR2 SYDVKM. CDR3 size: 17 residues. The J segment lost 0 bases and the V segment lost 6 bases, leaving 14 bases of the junction unmatched. The CDR3 here is CASSPGGSTYSSYEQYF. As DNA, the CDR3 is TGTGCCAGCAGCCCAGGGGGATCCACCTATAGCTCCTACGAGCAGTACTTC.

The rearrangement joins TRBV5-1 to TRBJ2-3, with D possibly TRBD1 on 5 matching bases. Trimming pared 5 bases from V and 4 bases from J, leaving 14 bases between. CDR1 is SGHRS and CDR2 is YFSETQ in the germline V gene. This CDR3 contains 14 residues. The CDR3 DNA is TGCGCCAGCAGAAGGGGTAATCAGGCAGATACGCAGTATTTT. Protein product: CASRRGNQADTQYF. The full variable domain, its missing parts supplied by reference TRBV5-1 and TRBJ2-3, is KAGVTQTPRYLIKTRGQQVTLSCSPISGHRSVSWYQQTPGQGLQFLFEYFSETQRNKGNFPGRFSGRQFSNSRSEMNVSTLELGDSALYLCASRRGNQADTQYFGPGTRLTVL.

This rearrangement joins TRBV11-2 to TRBJ2-7; the match to TRBD1 covers 7 bases. CDR1 SGHAT and CDR2 FQNNGV come from the germline V gene. The ends lost 7 bases at V and 3 bases at J; junction bases unmatched: 24. The length of the CDR3 is 19 residues. The CDR3 region is CASTAPTGWGSYGVYEQYF. The CDR3 coding sequence is TGTGCCAGCACCGCCCCGACAGGGTGGGGTTCTTACGGAGTCTACGAGCAGTACTTC.

The chain carries TRBV30 and TRBJ1-2; a possible D gene is TRBD1 (5 bases). The CDR3 is 13 amino acids. Germline CDR1 reads GTSNPN; CDR2 reads SVGIG (reference sequence). Trimming stripped 2 bases from V and 7 bases from J, with 14 bases between. The CDR3 is CAWSIRGVAGYTF. CDR3 nucleotide sequence: TGTGCCTGGAGTATACGGGGCGTTGCTGGCTACACCTTC.

This chain joins TRBV5-1 and TRBJ2-3; D could derive from TRBD1 or TRBD2 (5 bases each). Trimming took off 0 bases at V and 2 bases at J, with 7 bases between the two ends. In germline, CDR1 is SGHRS, CDR2 YFSETQ. This CDR3 is 14 amino acids long. CDR3 region: CASSLGDPTDTQYF. CDR3 DNA sequence: TGCGCCAGCAGCTTGGGGGACCCCACAGATACGCAGTATTTT.